A selection of T cell receptor beta chains follows, all from one sample in a study of blood T cell repertoires in COVID-19. Here immunoSEQ multiplex PCR was the method, and the copy in TCRdb shows in-frame clones only, minus some. The sample yields a few hundred thousand clones, about nine tenths seen once. Sequencing was done on a sample of PBMCs or T cells enriched from blood (not recorded which). Receptor source: a woman aged 18-29 years who had recovered from COVID-19. CDR3s include the opening cysteine and the closing phenylalanine or tryptophan. The D gene is left open where the match is weak. Size is stated for part of the rows, as once, few or many counts, or as a class when the clone is expanded.

>TRBJ2-7|NA|TRBD1|TRBV18
TGTGCCAGCTCAATAAACAGGGGGTACGAGCAGTACTTC
CASSINRGYEQYF
>TRBJ2-7|NA|TRBD1|TRBV27
TGTGCCAGCAGTACAGGGGGATCAAGCTCCTACGAGCAGTACTTC
CASSTGGSSSYEQYF
>TRBJ1-4|NA|TRBD1|TRBV28
TGTGCCAGCAGCCTCCCGGGACAGGGTGGAGAAAAACTGTTTTTT
CASSLPGQGGEKLFF
>TRBJ1-2|NA|TRBD1|TRBV18
TGTGCCAGCTCCAGGGGGGTAGGGGCGACCGGATATGGCTACACCTTC
CASSRGVGATGYGYTF
>TRBJ1-3|NA|NA|TRBV4-3
TGCGCCAGCAGCCAACGAGGGGGTGCGCGTGGAAACACCATATATTTT
CASSQRGGARGNTIYF
>TRBJ2-5|NA|TRBD2|TRBV12-5
TGTGCTAGTGGTTTGGGGGAGGGGCCAGAGACCCAGTACTTC
CASGLGEGPETQYF
>TRBJ2-7|NA|TRBD2|TRBV2
TGTGCCAGCAGTCCCGAGACTAGCACCCAGCAGTACTTC
CASSPETSTQQYF
>TRBJ1-2|NA|TRBD1|TRBV5-1
TGCGCCAGCAGCTTGGTAGGGGGCGCAGGGGACTACACCTTC
CASSLVGGAGDYTF
>TRBJ2-7|NA|TRBD2|TRBV24-1
TGTGCCACCAGGACGCAGGAGCAGGGACTAACGAACTACGAGCAGTACTTC
CATRTQEQGLTNYEQYF
>TRBJ2-1|NA|NA|TRBV12-3/TRBV12-4
TGTGCCAGCAGTTTTGGTTCAGGGGTTGAGCAGTTCTTC
CASSFGSGVEQFF
>TRBJ2-5|NA|TRBD2|TRBV4-1
TGCGCCAGCAGCCCGGTGGGACTAGCGGGAGTGGTAGAGACCCAGTACTTC
CASSPVGLAGVVETQYF
>TRBJ2-7|NA|TRBD2|TRBV4-3
TGCGCCAGCAGCCTCACAGCGGGGGCCTCCTACGAGCAGTACTTC
CASSLTAGASYEQYF
>TRBJ1-2|NA|TRBD1|TRBV28
TGTGCCAGCAGTTTTAGGGACAGGACATTGAACTATGGCTACACCTTC
CASSFRDRTLNYGYTF
>TRBJ2-1|NA|NA|TRBV7-9
TGTGCCAGCATCGTACAGGACGATTACAATGAGCAGTTCTTC
CASIVQDDYNEQFF
>TRBJ2-2|NA|TRBD1|TRBV24-1
TGTGCCACCAGTGATCCCTCTGACAGGGGGCTCATCGGGGAGCTGTTTTTT
CATSDPSDRGLIGELFF
>TRBJ1-4|NA|TRBD1|TRBV6-1
TGTGCCAGCAGTGTAGGGACAGGGGATGAAAAACTGTTTTTT
CASSVGTGDEKLFF
>TRBJ1-1|NA|TRBD1|TRBV7-9
TGTGCCAGCAGCTCTACCGGGACAGGGGGTCCTGAAGCTTTCTTT
CASSSTGTGGPEAFF
>TRBJ2-7|NA|NA|TRBV9
TGTGCCAGCAGCGTAGATTCTACCCGAACCGTCGAGCAGTACTTC
CASSVDSTRTVEQYF
>TRBJ2-5|once|TRBD2|TRBV5-6
TGTGCCAGCAGGATCCTAGCGGGGGCGGTGAAGACCCAGTACTTC
CASRILAGAVKTQYF
>TRBJ1-1|NA|NA|TRBV6-5
TGTGCCAGCACCCGGAACACTGAAGCTTTCTTT
CASTRNTEAFF
>TRBJ1-4|NA|NA|TRBV6-5
TGTGCCAGCAGTCGAAGCAGGGTTGAAAAACTGTTTTTT
CASSRSRVEKLFF
>TRBJ2-3|NA|NA|TRBV2
TGTGCCAGTGGACAAGACACAGATACGCAGTATTTT
CASGQDTDTQYF
>TRBJ1-4|NA|TRBD1|TRBV20-1
TGCAGTGCTAGTAATTTGCGGACAGGGATCGGAAAACTGTTTTTT
CSASNLRTGIGKLFF
>TRBJ1-4|NA|TRBD1|TRBV29-1
TGCAGCGTTGCCGGGACAGGTGATGAAAAACTGTTTTTT
CSVAGTGDEKLFF
>TRBJ2-1|NA|TRBD2|TRBV5-1
TGCGCCAGCAGCTTGGGGCTAGCGGGAAACAGACTTGAGCAGTTCTTC
CASSLGLAGNRLEQFF
>TRBJ1-2|NA|TRBD1|TRBV5-6
TGTGCCAGCAGGGGACGGACAGGACGCTATGGCTACACCTTC
CASRGRTGRYGYTF
>TRBJ1-6|NA|TRBD1|TRBV18
TGTGCCAGCTCACCAGCAGGGACAGATCTGGCCCTCCACTTT
CASSPAGTDLALHF
>TRBJ2-7|NA|TRBD1|TRBV19
TGTGCCAGTAGGGGGAACAGGGGGTCCGCCTCCTACGAGCAGTACTTC
CASRGNRGSASYEQYF
>TRBJ1-1|once|NA|TRBV5-5
TGTGCCAGCAGCTTGGTCCCGGGGGGGCTGAACACTGAAGCTTTCTTT
CASSLVPGGLNTEAFF
>TRBJ2-7|once|NA|TRBV4-3
TGCGCCAGCAGCCACTCGACAGGTGACTACGAGCAGTACTTC
CASSHSTGDYEQYF
>TRBJ1-6|NA|NA|TRBV9
TGTGCCAGCAGCGCCCAAGCGGGGGTCGGTTCACCCCTCCACTTT
CASSAQAGVGSPLHF
>TRBJ2-3|NA|TRBD2|TRBV9
TGTGCCAGCAGCGTAGACCCAACTAGCGGGGGGCCGACAGATACGCAGTATTTT
CASSVDPTSGGPTDTQYF
>TRBJ1-2|NA|TRBD1|TRBV4-2
TGTGCCAGCAACAGCGGACAGGACTATGGCTACACCTTC
CASNSGQDYGYTF
>TRBJ1-1|NA|NA|TRBV30
TGTGCCTGGAGTGATTACAGGGCCAGCAAGGACACTGAAGCTTTCTTT
CAWSDYRASKDTEAFF
>TRBJ2-3|NA|NA|TRBV29-1
TGCAGCATTACGACAGGCCTCACAGATACGCAGTATTTT
CSITTGLTDTQYF
>TRBJ2-2|NA|TRBD2|TRBV6-5
TGTGCCAGCAGTTGGACTAGCGGGGGGGCAACCGGGGAGCTGTTTTTT
CASSWTSGGATGELFF
>TRBJ2-7|NA|TRBD2|TRBV7-7
TGTGCCAGCAGCCTCGGGACTAGCGATTCCTACGAGCAGTACTTC
CASSLGTSDSYEQYF
>TRBJ2-1|NA|TRBD2|TRBV2
TGTGCCAGCAATGGACTAGCGGGGCACAATGAGCAGTTCTTC
CASNGLAGHNEQFF
>TRBJ1-1|NA|NA|TRBV7-3
TGTGCCAGCAGCGGACGGGGCACTGAAGCTTTCTTT
CASSGRGTEAFF
>TRBJ2-7|NA|TRBD1|TRBV30
TGTGCCTGGGGGTCCGGGACAGGGGCCTACGAGCAGTACTTC
CAWGSGTGAYEQYF
>TRBJ1-2|few|NA|TRBV4-2
TGTGCCAGCAGCCCGAGCGACGGGATCGGCTATGGCTACACCTTC
CASSPSDGIGYGYTF
>TRBJ2-7|NA|TRBD2|TRBV19
TGTGCCAGTAGGCCGACTAGCGGGATAAGAGGCGAGCAGTACTTC
CASRPTSGIRGEQYF
>TRBJ1-2|NA|NA|TRBV29-1
TGCAGCGCCGATACGGGGGGGAGTCAGAACTATGGCTACACCTTC
CSADTGGSQNYGYTF
>TRBJ1-6|few|TRBD1|TRBV10-3
TGTGCCATCAGACCCACAGGGGGCGGTAATTCACCCCTCCACTTT
CAIRPTGGGNSPLHF
>TRBJ2-7|NA|NA|TRBV3-1/TRBV3-2
TGTGCCAGCAGCCGGGGGCAGCGGTACGAGCAGTACTTC
CASSRGQRYEQYF
>TRBJ1-2|NA|TRBD1|TRBV5-1
TGCGCCAGCAGCCCGGGCACAGGGGGTGGTGGCTACACCTTC
CASSPGTGGGGYTF
>TRBJ2-3|NA|NA|TRBV5-1
TGCGCCAGCAGCTTGGCCTTGGGGACTAGCACAGATACGCAGTATTTT
CASSLALGTSTDTQYF
>TRBJ2-7|NA|NA|TRBV9
TGTGCCAGCAGCGTAGTCCCGGGGGGCCCCTACGAGCAGTACTTC
CASSVVPGGPYEQYF
>TRBJ1-2|NA|NA|TRBV7-2
TGTGCCAGCAGCTTAGACACGGGCTACACCTTC
CASSLDTGYTF
>TRBJ2-1|NA|NA|TRBV29-1
TGCAGCGGACGGACAGAGGAGCAGTTCTTC
CSGRTEEQFF
>TRBJ2-2|NA|TRBD1|TRBV6-5
TGTGCCAGCAGTTTACAGGGGCCGGGGACCGGGGAGCTGTTTTTT
CASSLQGPGTGELFF
>TRBJ2-7|NA|TRBD2|TRBV28
TGTGCCAGCAGTTTTGCGGGACTAGGGCGGGAGGTTTTCAGCTCCTACGAGCAGTACTTC
CASSFAGLGREVFSSYEQYF
>TRBJ1-2|NA|TRBD1|TRBV5-8
TGTGCCAGCAGCTTCGACGGGACAGCTACCAATGGCTACACCTTC
CASSFDGTATNGYTF
>TRBJ1-6|few|TRBD1|TRBV27
TGTGCCAGCAGTTGGGACAGGGTGTCGCCCCTCCACTTT
CASSWDRVSPLHF
>TRBJ2-3|NA|NA|TRBV4-2
TGTGCCAGCAGCCAAGATCCCCTAGCGTCATTCGATACGCAGTATTTT
CASSQDPLASFDTQYF
>TRBJ2-5|NA|NA|TRBV14
TGTGCCAGCAGCCAAGGAGTTAGGGTACTAGGAGAGACCCAGTACTTC
CASSQGVRVLGETQYF
>TRBJ2-3|NA|NA|TRBV30
TGTGCCTGGAGACCTAAGGTCCTAGTCACAGATACGCAGTATTTT
CAWRPKVLVTDTQYF
>TRBJ1-6|NA|NA|TRBV9
TGTGCCAGCAGGAAGGGGACAATCGATTCACCCCTCCACTTT
CASRKGTIDSPLHF
>TRBJ2-1|NA|TRBD1|TRBV4-2
TGTGCCAGCAGCCAAGAGGGACAGAGCTACAATGAGCAGTTCTTC
CASSQEGQSYNEQFF